Sequencing of this TCR beta chain was carried out in a study of response to subunit inactivated influenza vaccine. There are a few counts of this clonotype. Its antigen is as yet unknown. The CDR3 contains 16 residues. Between the trimmed V and J ends, which lost 6 bases and 0 bases, there was a span of 17 bases. Germline CDR1 DFQATT, CDR2 SNEGSKA (reference sequence). TCRdb re-derived calls from the RT-PCR reads in MiXCR, one entry per CDR3 protein. The sample contains about 500,000 distinct CDR3 sequences, over 10% of which appear only once. Regarding the study as a whole: That few new T cells are recruited by each seasonal influenza vaccination was the authors' suggestion.

The source was PBMCs from blood, collected roughly 45 days after vaccination. The genes are TRBV20-1 and TRBJ2-2; no reliable D call. The clonotype originates from a man aged 50-59 years who received an inactivated influenza vaccine. The CDR3 DNA reads as TGCAGTGCAAACGCCCCGAGGAGAGCGAACACCGGGGAGCTGTTTTTT. Amino acid sequence: CSANAPRRANTGELFF.